What follows are 32 T cell receptor beta chains derived from one specimen sequenced in a study of cytomegalovirus exposure and HLA in healthy donors. Primers: 60 Vbeta forward and 13 Jbeta reverse. Using immunoSEQ multiplex PCR, the repertoire was profiled, and TCRdb retains in-frame clones only, with some absent. The sample holds 150,000 to 200,000 clones, around 75% seen once. Material for sequencing was PBMCs. The receptor set was obtained from a woman aged 25 to 39 in good health and CMV-seronegative.

V and J are TRBV6-1 and TRBJ1-1, with a possible D match to TRBD1 (5 bases). The V gene lost 3 bases and the J gene lost 0 bases, with 11 bases spanning the gap. This CDR3 is 15 amino acids long. Per the germline V gene, CDR1 is MNHNS and CDR2 is SASEGT. CDR3 loop: CASSDRAPMNTEAFF. The CDR3 DNA follows: TGTGCCAGCAGTGACAGGGCCCCTATGAACACTGAAGCTTTCTTT.

The J gene is TRBJ1-2, the V gene TRBV7-2; the D gene is possibly TRBD1 (5 bases). V shed 5 bases and J shed 5 bases, with 18 bases lying between them. The CDR3 is 15 residues long. Germline assignment: CDR1 SGHTA and CDR2 FQGNSA. CDR3 sequence reads: CASSPNLGGRYGYTF. CDR3 bases: TGTGCCAGCAGCCCGAATCTCGGGGGGAGGTATGGCTACACCTTC.

CDR3 region: CASSLQREVSYEQYF. CDR3 bases: TGTGCCAGCAGCTTACAGCGGGAGGTCTCCTACGAGCAGTACTTC. This sequence joins TRBV11-2 and TRBJ2-7; 9 nucleotides agree with TRBD2. Germline trimming cut 2 bases from V and 0 bases from J; bases unmatched to any gene: 2. CDR1 is SGHAT, CDR2 FQNNGV, per germline. The CDR3 is 15 amino acids.

This clone has only a few counts. The rearrangement joins TRBV5-5 to TRBJ1-1, with D possibly TRBD1 on 5 matching bases. Trimming cost V 4 bases and J 3 bases, with 16 bases left between them. Germline CDR1 reads SGHKS; CDR2 reads YYEKEE (reference sequence). The CDR3 has 15 residues. CDR3 DNA: TGTGCCAGCAGCCCCCCTGGGGGGTCGGACACTGAAGCTTTCTTT. Protein: CASSPPGGSDTEAFF.

V is TRBV6-1 and J is TRBJ2-7; D gene uncertain. This CDR3 has 15 amino acids. Germline lookup yields CDR1 MNHNS and CDR2 SASEGT. Trimming left V 1 base short and J 4 bases short, with 14 bases between. The CDR3 sequence is CASSEVYSSQYEQYF. For the CDR3, the DNA is TGTGCCAGCAGTGAAGTTTACAGCTCTCAGTACGAGCAGTACTTC.

The chain joins TRBV10-1 to TRBJ1-4; TRBD1 matches 7 bases. CDR1 and CDR2 (germline): WNHNN, SYGVQD (reference sequence). V lost 3 bases, J lost 1 base, and 8 bases stayed unmatched. The CDR3 has 17 residues. The CDR3 nucleotides are TGCGCCAGCAGTGATCCGACAGGGAATGTAACTAATGAAAAACTGTTTTTT. Translation gives CASSDPTGNVTNEKLFF.

This chain links TRBV27 with TRBJ1-5, with D possibly being TRBD1 (6 bases). This CDR3 spans 15 amino acids. The V end was cut by 0 bases, the J end by 7 bases, with 13 bases between. Germline CDR1 and CDR2: MNHEY and SMNVEV (reference sequence). The CDR3 here is CASSLSSGEGQPQHF. The CDR3 coding sequence is TGTGCCAGCAGTTTATCTTCAGGGGAAGGGCAGCCCCAGCATTTT.

The rearrangement links TRBV10-3 to TRBJ2-7, with D tentatively TRBD2 (6 bases). The CDR3 is 15 residues long. The V gene's germline CDR1 is ENHRY and CDR2 SYGVKD. The V and J ends lost 7 bases and 7 bases respectively, with 23 bases between them. The CDR3 DNA follows: TGTGCCATCACCTCCGGGACGCAGGTTGGGGGGGAGCAGTACTTC. It specifies CAITSGTQVGGEQYF.

This clone has only one observation. This rearrangement joins TRBV18 to TRBJ2-2; no clear D. CDR3 length: 14 amino acids. The V end lost 3 bases, the J end lost 1 base, and 6 bases lay between the germline ends. Germline CDR1 and CDR2: KGHSH and LQKENI. DNA of the CDR3: TGTGCCAGCTCACCGGCACAGAACACCGGGGAGCTGTTTTTT. Amino acids: CASSPAQNTGELFF.

This sequence joins TRBV19 and TRBJ2-1; the D gene is possibly TRBD1 (6 bases). CDR1 LNHDA and CDR2 SQIVND come from the germline V gene (reference sequence). The CDR3 consists of 18 residues. The V end was cut by 1 base, the J end by 9 bases, with 25 bases between. The CDR3 loop is CASSIGVSTGNLGGEQFF. In DNA form, the CDR3 reads TGTGCCAGTAGTATAGGGGTGAGTACAGGGAATTTGGGTGGTGAGCAGTTCTTC.

This clone is a singleton in its sample. The chain joins TRBV27 to TRBJ1-1, with 7 bases identical to TRBD1. The germline CDR1 and CDR2 sequences are MNHEY and SMNVEV (reference sequence). The CDR3 loop spans 18 amino acids. V lost 4 bases and J lost 4; bases outside the gene matches: 18. CDR3 coding DNA: TGTGCCAGCAGTTCCAATGGGGACAGACCTATCTGGGGCACTGAAGCTTTCTTT. Amino acid sequence: CASSSNGDRPIWGTEAFF.

Here the CDR3 reads CASSSGLQTYEQYF. DNA of the CDR3: TGCGCCAGCAGCTCTGGACTTCAGACCTACGAGCAGTACTTC. The chain has TRBV5-1 and TRBJ2-7, with TRBD2 as a possible D gene (5 bases). This CDR3 has 14 residues. Germline CDR1 SGHRS, CDR2 YFSETQ. The V end was cut by 3 bases, the J end by 2 bases, with 12 bases between.

With respect to this clone: A read error may account for a junction end that differs from germline. The same CDR3 is also encoded by other DNA sequences in this sample. The chain is built from TRBV11-2 and TRBJ1-1, with 11 bases matching TRBD1. The CDR3 totals 17 residues. The germline CDR1 and CDR2 sequences are SGHAT and FQNNGV. CDR3 sequence (DNA): TGCGCCAGCAGCCACCCGGGACAGGGGGTTAGGGACACTGAAGCTTTCTTT. This gives the protein CASSHPGQGVRDTEAFF. Together with reference TRBV11-2 and TRBJ1-1, the CDR3 gives the full variable domain: EAGVAQSPRYKIIEKRQSVAFWCNPISGHATLYWYQQILGQGPKLLIQFQNNGVVDDSQLPKDRFSAERLKGVDSTLKIQPAKLEDSAVYLCASSHPGQGVRDTEAFFGQGTRLTVV.

This clone was recorded only once. This sequence joins TRBV7-9 and TRBJ2-2; D is undetermined. This CDR3 is 15 amino acids long. The germline V and J ends were trimmed by 4 bases and 3 bases, with 12 bases remaining between them. Germline CDR1 reads SEHNR; CDR2 reads FQNEAQ (reference sequence). CDR3 DNA: TGTGCCAGCAGCTCACTGACTGGCCACACCGGGGAGCTGTTTTTT. It is translated as CASSSLTGHTGELFF.

V gene TRBV2 combines with J gene TRBJ2-1; a possible D gene is TRBD2 (5 bases). Per the germline V gene, CDR1 is SNHLY and CDR2 is FYNNEI. This CDR3 comprises 16 residues. V shed 1 base and J shed 4 bases, with 14 bases lying between them. CDR3 DNA sequence: TGTGCCAGCAGTGAAGGGGCGAGCGGACCATACAATGAGCAGTTCTTC. Translating gives CASSEGASGPYNEQFF.

The gene calls are TRBV30 and TRBJ1-2; 9 bases match TRBD1. J gave up 6 bases and V 3 bases, and 8 bases lay outside the gene matches. The CDR3 runs to 14 residues. Per the germline V gene, CDR1 is GTSNPN and CDR2 is SVGIG (reference sequence). The DNA for the CDR3 is TGTGCCTGGAGCTCCGGGACAGGGACGGATGGCTACACCTTC. Protein: CAWSSGTGTDGYTF.

This clone was found a few times. The chain links TRBV18 to TRBJ1-6; D not resolved. Trimming cost V 3 bases and J 7 bases, with 13 bases left between them. Germline V gene lookup returns CDR1 KGHSH and CDR2 LQKENI. The CDR3 is made up of 15 amino acids. This CDR3 reads CASSPQLGPNSPLHF. Written as DNA, the CDR3 is TGTGCCAGCTCACCCCAGCTAGGCCCGAATTCACCCCTCCACTTT.

The chain joins TRBV29-1 to TRBJ1-2; a weak D match, TRBD1 (5 bases). Germline V lookup: CDR1 SQVTM, CDR2 ANQGSEA. This CDR3 region has 11 residues. The germline V and J ends were trimmed by 7 bases and 7 bases, with 13 bases remaining between them. This CDR3 reads CSASGTRGYTF. The CDR3 bases are TGCAGCGCCTCAGGGACTCGTGGCTACACCTTC.

In DNA form, the CDR3 reads TGTGCCAGCAGCTTAGGTGTGGTAGCGGGGTTCTCTGGGGCCAACGTCCTGACTTTC. It yields the protein CASSLGVVAGFSGANVLTF. This chain connects TRBV7-9 to TRBJ2-6; 8 nucleotides match TRBD2. Germline trimming cut 1 base from V and 0 bases from J; bases unmatched to any gene: 8. The germline gives CDR1 SEHNR, CDR2 FQNEAQ (reference sequence). The CDR3 length is 19 residues.

The CDR3 nucleotides read TGTGCCAGTAGTACCCCAGGGATGGGCGAAAAACTGTTTTTT. Its translation is CASSTPGMGEKLFF. This chain joins TRBV19 and TRBJ1-4, with a possible D match to TRBD1 (5 bases). V was shortened by 4 bases and J by 8 bases, with 14 bases between the two germline ends. The germline gives CDR1 LNHDA, CDR2 SQIVND (reference sequence). The CDR3 is 14 residues long.

The V call is TRBV4-2, the J call TRBJ2-5; the D gene is possibly TRBD2 (7 bases). The J call could be wrong; TRBJ2-7 is a better fit for the DNA end. The CDR3 is 13 amino acids. Germline V lookup: CDR1 LGHNA, CDR2 YNFKEQ. CDR3 region: CASSPRGADEQYF. CDR3 coding DNA: TGTGCCAGCAGCCCCCGGGGGGCGGACGAGCAGTACTTC.

V gene TRBV2 combines with J gene TRBJ1-3, with D uncertain. Per the germline V gene, CDR1 is SNHLY and CDR2 is FYNNEI. The germline V and J ends were trimmed by 7 bases and 0 bases, with 10 bases remaining between them. This CDR3 contains 14 residues. The CDR3: CASKGAYSGNTIYF. Written as DNA, the CDR3 is TGTGCCAGCAAAGGAGCCTACTCTGGAAACACCATATATTTT.

This clone was counted between two and nine times. This sequence joins TRBV7-9 and TRBJ1-3; D is unresolved. The ends were cut back, 7 bases at V and 1 base at J, with 8 bases in the middle. Germline CDR1 reads SEHNR; CDR2 reads FQNEAQ (reference sequence). The CDR3 runs to 13 residues. The CDR3 nucleotides read TGTGCCAGCATCCGGGGATCTGGAAACACCATATATTTT. Translating it yields CASIRGSGNTIYF.

The chain is built from TRBV9 and TRBJ2-1; 11 bases are a match to TRBD2. The CDR3 totals 14 residues. Germline V gene sequence: CDR1 SGDLS, CDR2 YYNGEE. The J segment lost 10 bases and the V segment lost 2 bases, leaving 5 bases of the junction unmatched. The CDR3 coding sequence is TGTGCCAGCAGCGTTAGCGGGGGGGCCGGCGAGCAGTTCTTC. Translation gives CASSVSGGAGEQFF.

The chain uses TRBV30 and TRBJ2-4; TRBD2 matches at 8 bases. Germline V gene lookup returns CDR1 GTSNPN and CDR2 SVGIG (reference sequence). With V trimmed by 7 bases and J by 0 bases, 5 bases remained unmatched. The CDR3 contains 14 residues. CDR3 DNA sequence: TGTGCCTTCGGGGGGGCGGTAGCCAAAAACATTCAGTACTTC. Translated: CAFGGAVAKNIQYF.

The V gene is TRBV2, the J gene TRBJ1-3; 7 nucleotides match TRBD1. V shed 7 bases, J shed 8 bases, and the junction held 5 bases outside the gene matches. This CDR3 is built from 12 residues. CDR1 and CDR2 from the germline V gene are SNHLY and FYNNEI. The CDR3 DNA reads TGTGCCAGCAACCACAGGGGATACACCATATATTTT. Amino acid sequence: CASNHRGYTIYF.

The chain employs TRBV12-1 and TRBJ2-7; no check of the table's D call, TRBD2, against the DNA was made. TRBV12-1 is recorded as a pseudogene. The CDR3 length is 17 residues. Written as DNA, the CDR3 is TGTGCCAGCAGTCGCCCACTAGCGGACGACCTAACCTACGAGCAGTACTTC. Its protein product is CASSRPLADDLTYEQYF.

The rearrangement links TRBV4-3 to TRBJ2-7, with TRBD2 matching over 14 bases. J was trimmed by 2 bases and V by 5 bases; bases with no gene match: 8. CDR1 LGHNA and CDR2 YSLEER come from the germline V gene. The CDR3 covers 17 residues. The CDR3 loop is CASSKTGLAGETYEQYF. Written as DNA, the CDR3 is TGCGCCAGCAGCAAAACGGGACTAGCGGGAGAAACCTACGAGCAGTACTTC.

The rearrangement uses TRBV5-1 and TRBJ2-2; the D is unclear. Trimming took 1 base from V and 6 from J, leaving 7 bases between them. Germline-derived CDR1 and CDR2 are SGHRS and YFSETQ. CDR3 length: 13 amino acids. CDR3 nucleotide sequence: TGCGCCAGCAGCTTGCAGGTCCCCGGGGAGCTGTTTTTT. It is translated as CASSLQVPGELFF.

The chain carries TRBV10-2 and TRBJ2-5; D is perhaps TRBD1 (5 bases). V was cut by 6 bases and J by 5 bases, with 10 bases left in between. CDR3 size: 12 residues. Germline V CDR1 and CDR2: WSHSY, SAAADI. CDR3 in amino acids: CASRGPGETQYF. In nucleotides, the CDR3 is TGCGCCAGCAGGGGGCCCGGGGAGACCCAGTACTTC.

The rearrangement uses TRBV2 and TRBJ1-1; D is unclear. V was pared by 7 bases and J by 6 bases, with 9 bases between. CDR3 length equals 11 residues. Germline CDR1 reads SNHLY; CDR2 reads FYNNEI. CDR3 amino acids: CASKNRAEAFF. The CDR3 nucleotides read TGTGCCAGCAAAAACCGGGCTGAAGCTTTCTTT.

This clone was counted a few times. The rearrangement uses TRBV2 and TRBJ2-1; D unresolved. Germline-derived CDR1 and CDR2 are SNHLY and FYNNEI. This CDR3 is built from 15 residues. The V end lost 2 bases, the J end lost 9 bases, and 17 bases lay between the germline ends. In DNA, the CDR3 is TGTGCCAGCAGTGAATCGGCTAGAGTGGAGAGTGAGCAGTTCTTC. Protein: CASSESARVESEQFF.